This record concerns one T cell receptor beta chain sequence. V shed 7 bases and J shed 6 bases, with 10 bases lying between them. The CDR3 loop spans 13 amino acids. Germline CDR1 and CDR2: SNHLY and FYNNEI. These data originate in a study of beta chain features in type 1 diabetes. cDNA synthesis used the whole RNA isolate, giving expressed TCRB sequences. TCRdb's table, derived via immunoSEQ multiplex PCR, lists solely in-frame clones and lacks some. The sample has 250,000 to 300,000 clones; under 8.5% are singletons. The TCR originated in a woman between 18 and 30 years old in good health. The source material was central memory CD4+ T cells from blood. This chain connects TRBV2 to TRBJ1-6; no clear D. For the CDR3, the DNA is TGTGCCAGCATAGTGGGAGGTAATTCACCCCTCCACTTT. It is translated as CASIVGGNSPLHF. Filled out from reference TRBV2 and TRBJ1-6, the complete variable domain reads EPEVTQTPSHQVTQMGQEVILRCVPISNHLYFYWYRQILGQKVEFLVSFYNNEISEKSEIFDDQFSVERPDGSNFTLKIRSTKLEDSAMYFCASIVGGNSPLHFGNGTRLTVT.